The 20 T cell receptor beta chains reported below all come from one sample, sequenced in a study of tumor-infiltrating lymphocytes in oesophageal squamous cell carcinoma. TCRdb analysed the PCR reads with MiXCR anew, one entry per CDR3 protein. The sample yields some 10,000 distinct CDR3 sequences, 55% seen once. Sequencing used esophageal tumor tissue. These TCRs come from a male donor with esophageal squamous cell carcinoma.

This clonotype has only one observation. A much larger clone differs from this one at a single base, so this may be a read error. This chain joins TRBV27 and TRBJ2-5; D unclear. The end of the DNA aligns better with TRBJ2-7, so the J call may be wrong. There are 14 residues in the CDR3. The V gene's germline CDR1 is MNHEY and CDR2 SMNVEV (reference sequence). The CDR3 reads CASSTRDGSYEQYF. DNA for the CDR3: TGTGCCAGCAGTACAAGGGATGGGTCCTACGAGCAGTACTTC.

This chain connects TRBV7-8 to TRBJ2-5; 7 bases are shared with TRBD2. J gave up 5 bases and V 4 bases, and 13 bases lay outside the gene matches. The CDR3 length is 16 residues. Germline CDR1 and CDR2: SGHVS and FQNEAQ. CDR3 DNA sequence: TGTGCCAGCAGCTGGCGAGTGTCGGGAGGCGGCGAGACCCAGTACTTC. This gives the protein CASSWRVSGGGETQYF.

This chain joins TRBV7-3 and TRBJ2-1; TRBD1 agrees at 11 bases. The J call may be incorrect, as the DNA end agrees better with TRBJ2-7. CDR3 length: 14 residues. Germline-derived CDR1 and CDR2 are SGHTA and FQGTGA. The CDR3 nucleotides are TGTGCCAGCAGCCGGGACAGGGGGAGCTACGAGCAGTACTTC. This translates into CASSRDRGSYEQYF.

This clonotype was seen only once. The junction shows a germline mismatch at one end, possibly a read error. V usage is TRBV7-6 and J usage is TRBJ2-4, with 8 bases fitting TRBD2. The DNA end favors TRBJ2-1, so the J call may be wrong. The CDR3 covers 15 residues. Germline CDR1 and CDR2: SGHVS and FNYEAQ. The DNA of the CDR3 is TGTGCTAGCAGCCCACTAGCGGCAATCTACAATGAGCAGTTCTTC. This sequence encodes CASSPLAAIYNEQFF.

CDR3 loop: CASSSPTSGGKETQYF. The CDR3 DNA follows: TGTGCCAGCAGCTCTCCGACTAGCGGGGGTAAAGAGACCCAGTACTTC. V is TRBV12-3 or TRBV12-4 and J is TRBJ2-5; 12 nucleotides align to TRBD2. The CDR3 covers 16 residues. J lost 3 bases, V lost 6 bases, and 8 bases had no gene match.

On this clonotype itself: Since no conserved phenylalanine or tryptophan closes the CDR3, a read error is the likely cause. It is unclear where the CDR3 begins or ends on the DNA, so no DNA is shown, and the CDR3 is as TCRdb lists it. This chain connects TRBV27 to TRBJ2-6; the table calls TRBD1, which could not be checked here. Looked up from germline, CDR1 is MNHEY and CDR2 is SMNVEV (reference sequence). The CDR3 totals 19 residues, both ends included. CDR3 residues: CASSLGDRPGINNEQFFGA.

The chain is built from TRBV15 and TRBJ1-1, with D tentatively TRBD1 (6 bases). This CDR3 is 12 amino acids long. V was cut by 0 bases and J by 14 bases, with 13 bases left in between. In germline, CDR1 is LNHNV, CDR2 YYDKDF (reference sequence). In nucleotides, the CDR3 is TGTGCCACCAGCAGAGATCACAGGGTCGTCTTCTTT. Amino acid sequence: CATSRDHRVVFF.

This clonotype was counted only a few times. V and J are TRBV7-6 and TRBJ2-1, with TRBD2 as a possible D gene (6 bases). The ends were cut back, 2 bases at V and 2 bases at J, with 10 bases in the middle. The length of the CDR3 is 15 residues. From germline, CDR1 is SGHVS and CDR2 FNYEAQ. The CDR3 nucleotides read TGTGCCAGCAGCTTAAAGGGGACTCCCTACAATGAGCAGTTCTTC. Its protein product is CASSLKGTPYNEQFF.

The chain carries TRBV3-1 and TRBJ2-2; possibly TRBD2 for D (5 bases). With 6 bases removed from V and 4 bases from J, the gap between germline ends came to 18 bases. Germline values: CDR1 LGHDT, CDR2 YNNKEL (reference sequence). The CDR3 is 16 residues long. CDR3 amino acids: CASSLVPRGSTGELFF. DNA of the CDR3: TGTGCCAGCAGTTTGGTCCCCCGAGGGAGCACCGGGGAGCTGTTTTTT.

This clonotype is labeled medium-sized. The rearrangement uses TRBV5-1 and TRBJ2-1, with a weak D call TRBD2 (5 bases). V was clipped by 4 bases and J by 0 bases, with 11 bases between them. CDR3 length equals 15 residues. Looked up from germline, CDR1 is SGHRS and CDR2 is YFSETQ. The CDR3 reads CASSMTRDSYNEQFF. For the CDR3, the DNA is TGCGCCAGCAGCATGACGAGGGACTCCTACAATGAGCAGTTCTTC.

The chain carries TRBV3-1 and TRBJ2-5, with 9 bases fitting TRBD2. The J call is doubtful: the DNA matches TRBJ2-1 better. Germline V gives CDR1 LGHDT, CDR2 YNNKEL (reference sequence). The CDR3 sequence is 13 residues long. CDR3: CASSPSGRNEQFF. CDR3 nucleotides: TGTGCCAGCAGCCCGAGCGGGAGGAATGAGCAGTTCTTC.

This clonotype has just a few counts. The chain uses TRBV7-6 and TRBJ2-1; 14 bases map to TRBD2. V trimming: 3 bases; J trimming: 0 bases; junction bases outside the gene matches: 7. The CDR3 has 19 residues. Looked up from germline, CDR1 is SGHVS and CDR2 is FNYEAQ. CDR3 amino acids: CASSFRTGTSGSSYNEQFF. The CDR3 DNA follows: TGTGCCAGCAGCTTCCGGACCGGGACTAGCGGGAGCTCCTACAATGAGCAGTTCTTC. Looking up the rest from reference TRBV7-6 and TRBJ2-1 gives the full variable domain: GAGVSQSPRYKVTKRGQDVALRCDPISGHVSLYWYRQALGQGPEFLTYFNYEAQQDKSGLPNDRFSAERPEGSISTLTIQRTEQRDSAMYRCASSFRTGTSGSSYNEQFFGPGTRLTVL.

This clonotype was observed a few times. The chain carries TRBV7-8 and TRBJ2-6; 7 bases are a match to TRBD1. The CDR3 has 19 residues. The trim removed 5 bases at V and 4 bases at J, leaving 17 bases unmatched. Germline V CDR1 and CDR2: SGHVS, FQNEAQ. The CDR3 protein is CASSKFDRVYLGGANVLTF. CDR3 nucleotide sequence: TGTGCCAGCAGCAAATTCGACAGGGTTTATCTAGGCGGGGCCAACGTCCTGACTTTC. The full variable domain, its missing parts supplied by reference TRBV7-8 and TRBJ2-6, is GAGVSQSPRYKVAKRGQDVALRCDPISGHVSLFWYQQALGQGPEFLTYFQNEAQLDKSGLPSDRFFAERPEGSVSTLKIQRTQQEDSAVYLCASSKFDRVYLGGANVLTFGAGSRLTVL.

This clonotype showed up just a few times. V usage is TRBV7-6 and J usage is TRBJ2-1; D is unclear. Trimming removed 2 bases at V and 2 bases at J, with 10 bases between. Germline V gives CDR1 SGHVS, CDR2 FNYEAQ. The length of the CDR3 is 15 residues. The CDR3 DNA sequence: TGTGCCAGCAGCTTAAGGGCTGTCGCCTACAATGAGCAGTTCTTC. Protein sequence: CASSLRAVAYNEQFF.

A few counts support this clonotype. The chain joins TRBV7-6 to TRBJ2-2; TRBD1 matches at 7 bases. Germline CDR1 reads SGHVS; CDR2 reads FNYEAQ. The V gene end was trimmed by 2 bases and the J gene end by 3 bases; junction bases not matched to a gene: 12. The CDR3 spans 18 residues. The CDR3 nucleotides are TGTGCCAGCAGCTTAATGCGCGGAGACAGGGCCCACACCGGGGAGCTGTTTTTT. It translates to CASSLMRGDRAHTGELFF.

In its sample, this clonotype was seen many times. The gene calls are TRBV7-9 and TRBJ2-3; D possibly corresponds to TRBD1 (6 bases). In germline, CDR1 is SEHNR, CDR2 FQNEAQ (reference sequence). V lost 5 bases, J lost 6 bases, and 18 bases lay in between. CDR3 length: 15 amino acids. CDR3 DNA: TGTGCCAGCAGCGATACAGGGTCCCCCGGGGATACGCAGTATTTT. As protein: CASSDTGSPGDTQYF.

This clonotype was observed a handful of times. The chain recombines TRBV11-2 with TRBJ2-4; D uncertain. The DNA end is a closer match to TRBJ1-2, so the J assignment may be wrong. CDR1 is SGHAT and CDR2 is FQNNGV in the germline V gene. The CDR3 is made up of 13 amino acids. CDR3 coding DNA: TGTGCCAGCAGCCTTAGCTTTAACTATGGCTACACCTTC. Its translation: CASSLSFNYGYTF.

The chain recombines TRBV7-2 with TRBJ1-1, with D perhaps matching TRBD1 (5 bases). The J call could be wrong; TRBJ1-6 is a better fit for the DNA end. The CDR3 runs to 15 residues. In germline, CDR1 is SGHTA, CDR2 FQGNSA. CDR3: CASSLEAAGSSPLHF. The CDR3 DNA is TGTGCCAGCAGCTTAGAAGCGGCAGGGAGTTCACCCCTCCACTTT.

The J gene is TRBJ2-5, the V gene TRBV11-1, with 8 bases fitting TRBD2. The J call may be faulty, since TRBJ2-7 better matches the DNA end. From germline, CDR1 is SGHAT and CDR2 FQDESV (reference sequence). The CDR3 has 15 amino acids. The chain's CDR3 is CASSSSGSGNNEQYF. The CDR3 coding sequence is TGTGCCAGCAGCTCGTCTGGTAGCGGGAACAACGAGCAGTACTTC.

V and J are TRBV7-9 and TRBJ2-1, with D unclear. CDR3 length: 12 residues. Trimming stripped 2 bases from V and 11 bases from J, with 10 bases between. Germline V lookup: CDR1 SEHNR, CDR2 FQNEAQ (reference sequence). CDR3 residues: CASSLLGPQQFF. The CDR3 DNA reads as TGTGCCAGCAGCTTACTCGGGCCCCAGCAGTTCTTC.